This T cell receptor (beta chain) stems from a study of vaccination and CD4 T cells after COVID-19. About the research overall: Collection of post-vaccine samples followed dose two by a median roughly 68 days, spanning a range of 14 to 241.

Treatment noted: approximately 10-day PBMC culture with coronavirus spike peptide pools or control peptides (ViraFEST assay). There are 11 residues in the CDR3. V lost 1 base and J lost 5, with 5 bases in between. Germline V gene data show CDR1 as DFQATT and CDR2 as SNEGSKA (reference sequence). Sequenced with the Oncomine TCR Beta short-read assay was DNA taken from cultured CD4+ T cells. Each CDR3 protein gets one entry after TCRdb re-called the PCR reads with MiXCR. The sample records about 16,000 distinct CDR3 sequences, around 79% being singletons. Points on this clonotype: Antigen unknown.

The input for sequencing was CD4+ T cells from blood, cultured in vitro, taken after SARS-CoV-2 vaccination. The sequence came from a human donor who received a COVID-19 vaccine. The chain carries TRBV20-1 and TRBJ1-2; D gene uncertain. CDR3 sequence reads: CSARVGYGYTF. As DNA, the CDR3 is TGCAGTGCTAGAGTGGGGTATGGCTACACCTTC.